This TCR beta chain was obtained from a study of circulating and synovial CD4+ cells in juvenile arthritis. General study points: CPL versus bulk CD4 samples: T cell genome counts differed by at least an order of magnitude. Diversity here was lower than in bulk blood CD4 cells.

This clone came up once. Its antigen is unidentified. Germline V gene lookup returns CDR1 SGHNT and CDR2 YYREEE (reference sequence). V shed 4 bases and J 12 bases; nucleotides not matched to a gene: 21. The CDR3 contains 17 residues. Clones were read by immunoSEQ multiplex PCR, and TCRdb kept only the in-frame ones, dropping some. Of about 35,000 clones in the sample, about 96% were seen once. The rearrangement links TRBV5-4 to TRBJ2-2; 7 bases line up with TRBD1. This TCR came from a human donor with juvenile idiopathic arthritis. Sequencing was performed on CD4+ T cells from blood. The CDR3 nucleotides are TGTGCCAGCAGCCCAGATACAGGGGTGGGTGCCTCGGGGCAGCTGTTTTTT. It translates to CASSPDTGVGASGQLFF.